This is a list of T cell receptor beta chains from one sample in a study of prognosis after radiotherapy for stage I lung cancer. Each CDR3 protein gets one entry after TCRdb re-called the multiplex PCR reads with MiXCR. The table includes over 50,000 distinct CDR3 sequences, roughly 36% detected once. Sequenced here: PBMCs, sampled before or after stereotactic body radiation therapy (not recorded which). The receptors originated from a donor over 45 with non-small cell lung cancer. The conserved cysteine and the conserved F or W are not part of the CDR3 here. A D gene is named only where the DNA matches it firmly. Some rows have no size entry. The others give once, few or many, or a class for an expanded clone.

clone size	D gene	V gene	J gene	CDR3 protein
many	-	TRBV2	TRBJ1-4	ASSAQIIEKLF
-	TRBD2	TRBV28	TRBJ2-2	ASSFASSGRSMELF
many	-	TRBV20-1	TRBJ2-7	SALKHPSYEQY
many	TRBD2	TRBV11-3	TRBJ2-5	ASGRSGSETQY
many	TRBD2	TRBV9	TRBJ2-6	ASSRGGAGANVLT
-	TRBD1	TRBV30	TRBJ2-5	AWRRTGAQETQY
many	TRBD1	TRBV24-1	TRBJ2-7	ATSDLGTGDNEQY
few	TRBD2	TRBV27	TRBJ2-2	ASRAGVWNGELF
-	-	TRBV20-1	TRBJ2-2	SARDRRSGGVTGELF
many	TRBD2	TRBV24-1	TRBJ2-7	ATFRPGLAGEQY
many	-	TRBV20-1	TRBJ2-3	SAPRAPSQDTQY
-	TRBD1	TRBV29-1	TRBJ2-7	SVDQGAGGYEQY
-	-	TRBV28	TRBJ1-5	ASSRCNHPQH
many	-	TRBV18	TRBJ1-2	ASSPLAGIGGLGYT
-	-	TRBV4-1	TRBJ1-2	ASSQVGSLYGYT
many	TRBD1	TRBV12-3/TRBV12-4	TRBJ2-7	ASSQGAAQSYEQY
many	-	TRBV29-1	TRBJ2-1	SDPLYRVYEQF
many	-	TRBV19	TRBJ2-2	ASSPFPSRAPGELF
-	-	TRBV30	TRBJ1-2	AWSVQSYGYT
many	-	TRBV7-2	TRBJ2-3	ASSSDWGSDTQY
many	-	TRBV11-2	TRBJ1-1	ASSERGRFEAF
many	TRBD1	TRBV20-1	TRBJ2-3	SASLRGQGGTDTQY
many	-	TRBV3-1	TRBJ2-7	ASSQVSAVRYEQY
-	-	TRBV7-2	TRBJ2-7	ASSLGSMSSYEQY